This T cell receptor (beta chain) was identified during a study of brain T cells in children with intractable seizures. Study findings and constraints: Absence of clones before surgery may stem from lower sequencing depth. Viral specificity was inferred only from CDR3 similarity; HCMV serostatus was unknown.

Only a few counts were recorded for this clone. Its antigen remains unidentified. Sequencing used immunoSEQ multiplex PCR; TCRdb keeps in-frame clones, though not all of them. The top ten hold 3.5% to 4% of the sample, which has under 150,000 clones, under 95% seen once. V was pared by 5 bases and J by 4 bases, with 6 bases of the junction left unmatched. This CDR3 region has 14 residues. Germline CDR1 and CDR2: SGHNT and YENEEA. Surgery cases with the highest brain T cell transcript signatures were chosen for sequencing. The input for sequencing was peripheral blood, taken at surgery. The sequence was collected from a boy younger than two with hemimegalencephaly and intractable seizures. The chain recombines TRBV11-3 with TRBJ2-7, with 9 bases lining up with TRBD1. The CDR3, as DNA: TGTGCCAGCAGCCCCCGGGACAGGGCGTACGAGCAGTACTTC. This encodes CASSPRDRAYEQYF.